The 19 T cell receptor beta chains below come from one sample, sequenced in a study of metastatic and nonmetastatic thyroid tumors. Nobody among the patients had been given any treatment before thyroid surgery. TCRdb re-called the PCR reads via MiXCR. The table has roughly 12,000 clones, 30% to 35% seen once. The sample was tumor tissue. Source of these receptors: a female donor with papillary thyroid cancer or a benign thyroid nodule (not recorded which). Some clones in this sample may be carry-over from other donors' samples.

J is TRBJ2-7 and V is TRBV10-3; D is unresolved. The CDR3 is 13 amino acids. Between the trimmed V and J ends, which lost 3 bases and 5 bases, there was a span of 11 bases. Per germline, CDR1 ENHRY and CDR2 SYGVKD. The CDR3 spells CAISEYPDDEQYF. CDR3 nucleotides: TGTGCCATCAGTGAATACCCAGACGACGAGCAGTACTTC.

The chain couples TRBV7-2 to TRBJ1-6; 8 bases fit TRBD1. The V gene end was trimmed by 5 bases and the J gene end by 7 bases; junction bases not matched to a gene: 4. The germline gives CDR1 SGHTA, CDR2 FQGNSA. This CDR3 is built from 14 residues. The CDR3 nucleotides are TGTGCCAGCAGCAGGGGACAGGAGAATTCACCCCTCCACTTT. Protein: CASSRGQENSPLHF.

This clone is medium-sized in the sample. This sequence joins TRBV6-5 and TRBJ2-7, with a possible D match to TRBD2 (6 bases). The CDR3 covers 13 residues. V gave up 0 bases and J gave up 6 bases, with 9 bases separating them. The V gene's germline CDR1 is MNHEY and CDR2 SVGAGI. Here the CDR3 reads CASSYSDSGEQYF. The CDR3 nucleotides read TGTGCCAGCAGTTACTCCGATAGCGGCGAGCAGTACTTC.

This clone qualifies as medium-sized (0.01 to 0.1%). This rearrangement joins TRBV20-1 to TRBJ1-1; 9 bases line up with TRBD1. The length of the CDR3 is 15 residues. Germline loops: CDR1 DFQATT, CDR2 SNEGSKA (reference sequence). With 4 bases clipped from V and 1 base from J, the junction kept 7 bases outside the gene matches. The CDR3 spells CSAKNRGLSNTEAFF. Here the CDR3 DNA reads TGCAGTGCTAAGAACAGGGGGCTGTCGAACACTGAAGCTTTCTTT.

This clone has ten or more counts. This chain links TRBV7-2 with TRBJ1-3; TRBD1 matches at 9 bases. The ends lost 1 base at V and 0 bases at J; junction bases unmatched: 7. This CDR3 comprises 18 residues. Per the germline V gene, CDR1 is SGHTA and CDR2 is FQGNSA. CDR3 nucleotides: TGTGCCAGCAGCTTAGTCGCCGGGACAGGGCTCTCTGGAAACACCATATATTTT. Its protein is CASSLVAGTGLSGNTIYF.

The chain links TRBV3-1 to TRBJ2-7; no clear D gene. V lost 0 bases to trimming and J lost 3 bases, with 9 bases between them. This CDR3 contains 14 residues. Germline V gene data show CDR1 as LGHDT and CDR2 as YNNKEL (reference sequence). The chain's CDR3 is CASSQELASYEQYF. CDR3 nucleotides: TGTGCCAGCAGCCAAGAATTAGCAAGCTACGAGCAGTACTTC.

J is TRBJ2-7 and V is TRBV11-2; no clear D. Trimming took off 1 base at V and 2 bases at J, with 6 bases between the two ends. Per the germline V gene, CDR1 is SGHAT and CDR2 is FQNNGV. The CDR3 has 13 amino acids. CDR3 protein: CASSLGHTYEQYF. In DNA, the CDR3 is TGTGCCAGCAGCTTAGGGCACACCTACGAGCAGTACTTC.

The V call is TRBV7-8, the J call TRBJ2-7; no definite D call. From germline, CDR1 is SGHVS and CDR2 FQNEAQ. Trimming shortened V by 1 base and J by 4 bases, and 11 bases separated the two germline ends. There are 14 residues in the CDR3. CDR3 protein: CASSLGFFSYEQYF. In nucleotides, the CDR3 is TGTGCCAGCAGCTTAGGGTTCTTCTCGTACGAGCAGTACTTC.

This clone was picked up a small number of times. V and J are TRBV2 and TRBJ2-7; 7 positions agree with TRBD2. Germline loops: CDR1 SNHLY, CDR2 FYNNEI. The CDR3 loop spans 12 amino acids. V shed 5 bases and J 4 bases; nucleotides not matched to a gene: 2. DNA for the CDR3: TGTGCCAGCAGTAGGACTAGGTACGAGCAGTACTTC. Its protein is CASSRTRYEQYF.

This clone has more than one count but fewer than ten. The chain employs TRBV5-1 and TRBJ1-6; D may be TRBD1 (6 bases). Germline CDR1 reads SGHRS; CDR2 reads YFSETQ. Trimming removed 5 bases at V and 7 bases at J, with 25 bases between. This CDR3 contains 18 residues. In DNA, the CDR3 is TGCGCCAGCAGTGTCCGGGACACTGGACACAATTTCAATTCACCCCTCCACTTT. Protein sequence: CASSVRDTGHNFNSPLHF.

By sample fraction, this clone is medium-sized (0.01 to 0.1%). This chain joins TRBV2 and TRBJ2-1; 8 bases fit TRBD2. CDR3 size: 15 residues. Unmatched junction bases numbered 5, after V lost 3 bases and J lost 4 bases. Germline CDR1 is SNHLY and CDR2 is FYNNEI. CDR3 amino acids: CASSESSGLYNEQFF. CDR3 bases: TGTGCCAGCAGTGAGTCTAGCGGGCTATACAATGAGCAGTTCTTC.

This clone is labeled as medium-sized. The chain links TRBV7-2 to TRBJ2-7; TRBD2 agrees at 13 bases. The germline V gene has CDR1 SGHTA and CDR2 FQGNSA. This CDR3 comprises 14 residues. V dropped 11 bases and J dropped 0; count of bases not matched to a gene: 4. CDR3 amino acids: CASRTSGGSYEQYF. CDR3 in DNA: TGTGCCTCTCGGACTAGCGGGGGCTCCTACGAGCAGTACTTC.

By share, this clone ranks as medium-sized. The V call is TRBV2, the J call TRBJ1-4; TRBD1 matches 7 bases. CDR3 length: 17 amino acids. V shed 5 bases and J 8 bases; nucleotides not matched to a gene: 17. Germline assignment: CDR1 SNHLY and CDR2 FYNNEI. The CDR3 region has the DNA TGTGCCAGCAGTAGGGACAGCTTACTAGCTTCGAACGAAAAACTGTTTTTT. It encodes CASSRDSLLASNEKLFF.

This clone has a handful of counts. J is TRBJ2-7 and V is TRBV6-1, with a possible D match to TRBD2 (5 bases). The germline V gene has CDR1 MNHNS and CDR2 SASEGT. Trimming pared 7 bases from V and 1 base from J, leaving 14 bases between. The CDR3 consists of 14 residues. The CDR3 reads CASTRSGGSYEQYF. As DNA, the CDR3 is TGTGCCAGCACTCGATCAGGCGGGTCCTACGAGCAGTACTTC.

This clone occurred a few times. It is likely a read error, because the conserved phenylalanine at the end of the CDR3 is missing. The chain recombines TRBV6-1 with TRBJ1-6; the D gene is possibly TRBD1 (6 bases). Germline CDR1 MNHNS, CDR2 SASEGT. The CDR3 spans 15 residues. Trimming cost V 5 bases and J 7 bases, with 15 bases left between them. CDR3 in amino acids: CASSTGTWRNSPLHL. CDR3 sequence (DNA): TGTGCCAGCAGTACGGGGACATGGAGGAATTCACCCCTCCACCTT.

This clone was seen many times. The rearrangement uses TRBV12-3 or TRBV12-4 and TRBJ2-1, with D unresolved. The CDR3 extends over 12 amino acids. Trimming removed 2 bases from V and 7 bases from J, with 6 bases in between. The CDR3 protein is CASSLLMNEQFF. CDR3 DNA sequence: TGTGCCAGCAGTTTACTAATGAATGAGCAGTTCTTC.

This chain joins TRBV4-1 and TRBJ2-3; no clear D gene. The V gene lost 1 base and the J gene lost 2 bases, with 4 bases spanning the gap. Germline loops: CDR1 MGHRA, CDR2 YSYEKL. The CDR3 consists of 13 residues. The CDR3 sequence: CASSQAVTDTQYF. As DNA, the CDR3 is TGCGCCAGCAGCCAAGCGGTCACAGATACGCAGTATTTT.

The CDR3 loop is CSISFQLVGVADTQYF. The CDR3 DNA is TGCTCCATCAGCTTTCAACTAGTGGGAGTTGCAGATACGCAGTATTTT. The V gene is TRBV5-1, the J gene TRBJ2-3; a possible D gene is TRBD2 (5 bases). Germline lookup yields CDR1 SGHRS and CDR2 YFSETQ. The CDR3 spans 16 residues.

In its sample, this clone was seen many times. V and J are TRBV15 and TRBJ2-1, with TRBD2 matching 9 bases. This CDR3 comprises 20 residues. With 5 bases clipped from V and 1 base from J, the junction kept 18 bases outside the gene matches. Per germline, CDR1 LNHNV and CDR2 YYDKDF (reference sequence). CDR3 in amino acids: CATSGSASLAGTRSYNEQFF. The CDR3 bases are TGTGCCACCAGCGGAAGCGCCTCTCTAGCGGGAACTCGGTCCTACAATGAGCAGTTCTTC.